This T cell receptor beta chain was obtained from a study of graft-versus-host responses after intestinal transplantation. Study-level information: Recipients received multivisceral, liver-intestinal, or isolated intestinal transplants. Anti-thymocyte globulin induction, then tacrolimus and steroids for around three years, went to all recipients.

This clone has a handful of counts. Its cognate antigen is unknown. Germline-derived CDR1 and CDR2 are LNHNV and YYDKDF (reference sequence). V dropped 3 bases and J dropped 7 bases, with 9 bases sitting between them. This CDR3 spans 12 amino acids. Graft specimens yielded both intraepithelial and lamina propria lymphocytes. Whole-study findings and limits: GvH clones appeared in recipient marrow, some first in ileum or blood. Individuals who had graft-donor T cell macrochimerism had allografts that showed high graft-versus-host to host-versus-graft clonal ratios.

Measured with immunoSEQ multiplex PCR; TCRdb has only the in-frame clones, and not every one. The table has more than 13,000 clones, about 70% seen once; the top ten hold more than 20%. This receptor was obtained from a human patient who received an intestinal transplant, so some T cells may come from the graft donor. The V and J genes are TRBV15 and TRBJ2-5, with TRBD1 as a possible D gene (5 bases). The sample in question was ileum tissue, obtained around 770 days after intestinal transplantation. The CDR3 is CATSSSTGTQYF. CDR3 DNA: TGTGCCACCAGCAGCAGTACAGGGACCCAGTACTTC.